A single sample is the source of the 14 T cell receptor beta chains below, sequenced in a study of T cells in Graves' hyperthyroidism and ophthalmopathy. Researchers amplified the TCR beta CDR3 regions from RNA transcripts. The HTBI primer set drove a first-round RT-PCR of the TCR CDR3. TCRdb called the multiplex PCR reads again in MiXCR, with one record for every CDR3 protein. The sample lists approximately 710,000 distinct CDR3 sequences, around 15% occurring once. What was sequenced was blood. These receptors originate from a man aged 50-60 years with Graves' hyperthyroidism.

About this clonotype itself: This may stem from a read error, because a much larger clone lies one nucleotide away. The V and J genes are TRBV12-3 or TRBV12-4 and TRBJ2-3; 14 bases agree with TRBD2. This CDR3 spans 19 amino acids. CDR3 region: CASSRFPGLAGEGADTQCF. For the CDR3, the DNA is TGTGCCAGCAGTAGATTCCCGGGACTAGCGGGAGAAGGGGCAGATACGCAGTGTTTT.

This clonotype was counted at least ten times. V and J are TRBV12-3 or TRBV12-4 and TRBJ1-2, with 8 bases that match TRBD1. Trimming at V came to 4 bases and at J to 4 bases, leaving 2 bases not matched to a gene. CDR3 length equals 13 residues. The CDR3 protein is CASSSTGGYGYTF. The CDR3 DNA is TGTGCCAGCAGTTCAACAGGGGGCTATGGCTACACCTTC.

This clonotype has at least ten counts. The chain couples TRBV5-6 to TRBJ2-5; tentative D call: TRBD2 (5 bases). V was trimmed by 2 bases and J by 3 bases, leaving 8 bases between them. Germline lookup yields CDR1 SGHDT and CDR2 YYEEEE. The CDR3 covers 13 residues. CDR3 in DNA: TGTGCCAGCAGCTTCTACGGGGAAGAGACCCAGTACTTC. It encodes CASSFYGEETQYF. The full variable domain, in which reference TRBV5-6 and TRBJ2-5 provide the parts outside the CDR3, is DAGVTQSPTHLIKTRGQQVTLRCSPKSGHDTVSWYQQALGQGPQFIFQYYEEEERQRGNFPDRFSGHQFPNYSSELNVNALLLGDSALYLCASSFYGEETQYFGPGTRLLVL.

This clonotype was counted at least ten times. The rearrangement uses TRBV2 and TRBJ1-1; TRBD1 matches 7 bases. The CDR3 contains 14 residues. Unmatched junction bases numbered 5, after V lost 6 bases and J lost 1 base. Germline CDR1 is SNHLY and CDR2 is FYNNEI. CDR3 region: CASRERQGNTEAFF. The CDR3 nucleotides are TGTGCCAGCAGGGAACGACAGGGGAACACTGAAGCTTTCTTT. The full variable domain, its missing parts supplied by reference TRBV2 and TRBJ1-1, is EPEVTQTPSHQVTQMGQEVILRCVPISNHLYFYWYRQILGQKVEFLVSFYNNEISEKSEIFDDQFSVERPDGSNFTLKIRSTKLEDSAMYFCASRERQGNTEAFFGQGTRLTVV.

A few counts support this clonotype. The genes are TRBV6-1 and TRBJ2-1, with 8 bases identical to TRBD2. There are 14 residues in the CDR3. J gave up 8 bases and V 6 bases, and 9 bases lay outside the gene matches. Germline V gene data show CDR1 as MNHNS and CDR2 as SASEGT. This CDR3 reads CASRRLAPGDEQFF. In DNA, the CDR3 is TGTGCCAGCAGACGACTAGCGCCGGGGGATGAGCAGTTCTTC.

The chain couples TRBV13 to TRBJ2-7; a possible D gene is TRBD1 (5 bases). Germline V gene sequence: CDR1 PRHDT, CDR2 FYEKMQ (reference sequence). Trimming removed 5 bases from V and 0 bases from J, with 14 bases in between. The CDR3 length is 15 residues. In DNA, the CDR3 is TGTGCCAGCAGCCTATTACAGGCCAACTCCTACGAGCAGTACTTC. It is translated as CASSLLQANSYEQYF. The full variable domain, rest sourced from reference TRBV13 and TRBJ2-7, is AAGVIQSPRHLIKEKRETATLKCYPIPRHDTVYWYQQGPGQDPQFLISFYEKMQSDKGSIPDRFSAQQFSDYHSELNMSSLELGDSALYFCASSLLQANSYEQYFGPGTRLTVT.

A remark on this clonotype: With a much larger clone just one base away, this may be a read error. V gene TRBV5-1 combines with J gene TRBJ2-2, with D unclear. Trimming left V 2 bases short and J 1 base short, with 6 bases between. Germline-derived CDR1 and CDR2 are SGHRS and YFSETQ. There are 14 residues in the CDR3. The CDR3 region has the DNA TGCGCCAGCAGCTTCCAGAGGAACACCGGGGAGCTGTTTTTT. It codes for CASSFQRNTGELFF.

This clonotype showed up many times. J is TRBJ1-4 and V is TRBV3-1; the D gene is possibly TRBD1 (6 bases). The V gene lost 4 bases and the J gene lost 0 bases, with 12 bases spanning the gap. CDR3 size: 16 residues. The germline gives CDR1 LGHDT, CDR2 YNNKEL (reference sequence). CDR3: CASSRRGAATNEKLFF. CDR3 DNA sequence: TGTGCCAGCAGCCGCCGGGGGGCTGCAACTAATGAAAAACTGTTTTTT.

This clonotype was seen ten or more times. The chain is built from TRBV30 and TRBJ1-6; TRBD1 matches at 7 bases. With 4 bases clipped from V and 8 bases from J, the junction kept 2 bases outside the gene matches. The V gene's germline CDR1 is GTSNPN and CDR2 SVGIG (reference sequence). The CDR3 extends over 12 amino acids. CDR3 bases: TGTGCCTGGACGACAGGGTATTCACCCCTCCACTTT. Its translation: CAWTTGYSPLHF.

Many counts were recorded for this clonotype. CDR3 bases: TGTGCCAGCAGTTTTGCCAGGGGTGGGTACGAGCAGTACTTC. Translation gives CASSFARGGYEQYF. This chain connects TRBV28 to TRBJ2-7, with D possibly being TRBD1 (6 bases). CDR3 size: 14 residues. Between the trimmed V and J ends, which lost 3 bases and 4 bases, there was a span of 13 bases. Germline V gives CDR1 MDHEN, CDR2 SYDVKM.

This clonotype was seen ten or more times. The chain recombines TRBV28 with TRBJ2-3; TRBD1 is a possible D gene (5 bases). CDR3 length equals 14 residues. With 7 bases removed from V and 1 base from J, the gap between germline ends came to 12 bases. The germline V gene has CDR1 MDHEN and CDR2 SYDVKM. The CDR3 sequence is CASTPPRGTDTQYF. DNA of the CDR3: TGTGCCAGCACTCCGCCCAGGGGCACAGATACGCAGTATTTT. The variable domain in full, with the rest retrieved from reference TRBV28 and TRBJ2-3, is DVKVTQSSRYLVKRTGEKVFLECVQDMDHENMFWYRQDPGLGLRLIYFSYDVKMKEKGDIPEGYSVSREKKERFSLILESASTNQTSMYLCASTPPRGTDTQYFGPGTRLTVL.

This clonotype was found a few times. The chain has TRBV2 and TRBJ2-7; TRBD2 is a possible D gene (7 bases). Trimming left V 8 bases short and J 7 bases short, with 24 bases between. CDR1 SNHLY and CDR2 FYNNEI come from the germline V gene. The CDR3 has 15 residues. The CDR3 DNA reads TGTGCCAGCCTGGTGGGGCAGGGGCCGCGGGAGGAGCAGTACTTC. Protein product: CASLVGQGPREEQYF.

This clonotype has a handful of counts. This sequence joins TRBV7-9 and TRBJ1-5, with unresolved D. Germline CDR1 and CDR2: SEHNR and FQNEAQ (reference sequence). The V and J ends lost 1 base and 1 base respectively, with 11 bases between them. CDR3 length: 16 residues. In DNA, the CDR3 is TGTGCCAGCAGCTTAGGGGTGTCGGGGAGCAATCAGCCCCAGCATTTT. Residues: CASSLGVSGSNQPQHF.

CDR3 DNA sequence: TGTGCCAGCAGTTACGTAGCTAGCCCCCTTTCTCGAACCGGGGAGCTGTTTTTT. This codes for CASSYVASPLSRTGELFF. This chain uses TRBV6-2 or TRBV6-3 with TRBJ2-2, with D maybe TRBD2 (5 bases). Germline V CDR1 and CDR2: MNHEY, SVGEGT. Trimming shortened V by 2 bases and J by 5 bases, and 21 bases separated the two germline ends. The CDR3 contains 18 residues.